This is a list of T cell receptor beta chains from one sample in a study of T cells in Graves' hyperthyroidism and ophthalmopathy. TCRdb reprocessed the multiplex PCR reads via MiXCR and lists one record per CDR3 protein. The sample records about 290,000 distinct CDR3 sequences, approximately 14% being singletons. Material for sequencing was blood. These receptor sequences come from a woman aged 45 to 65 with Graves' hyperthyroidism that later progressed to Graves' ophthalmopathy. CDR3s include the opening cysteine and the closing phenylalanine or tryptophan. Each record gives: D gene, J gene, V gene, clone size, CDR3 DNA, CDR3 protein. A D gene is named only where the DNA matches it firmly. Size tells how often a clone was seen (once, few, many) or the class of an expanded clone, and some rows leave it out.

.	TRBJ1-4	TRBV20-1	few	TGCAGTGCTGCCGAAAATACTAATGAAAAACTGTTTTTT	CSAAENTNEKLFF
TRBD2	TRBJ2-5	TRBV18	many	TGTGCCAGCTGCACCGCGGGACTAGCGGGAGGGCCAGTCCAAGAGACCCAGTACTTC	CASCTAGLAGGPVQETQYF
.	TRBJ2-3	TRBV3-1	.	TGTGCCAGCAGTTTATATTACTATACAACTAGCACAGATACGCAGTATTTT	CASSLYYYTTSTDTQYF
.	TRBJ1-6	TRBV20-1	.	TGCAGTGCTAGAGGGGGTGGGGTGGATTCACCCCTCCACTTT	CSARGGGVDSPLHF
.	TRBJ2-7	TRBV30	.	TGTGCCTGGAGTGTATTTGGCAGGGGCGAGCAGTACTTC	CAWSVFGRGEQYF
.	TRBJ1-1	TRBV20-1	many	TGCAGTGCTAGTGCACAGGTGGGGGAAACTGAAGCTTTCTTT	CSASAQVGETEAFF
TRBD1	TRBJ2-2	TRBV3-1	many	TGTGCCAGCAGCCCTTGGGACAGGGTAGCCGGGGAGCTGTTTTTT	CASSPWDRVAGELFF
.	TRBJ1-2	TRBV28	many	TGTGCCAGCAGTCCCTCTTGGGTTTCGACCCACTCTGGCTATGGCTACACCTTC	CASSPSWVSTHSGYGYTF
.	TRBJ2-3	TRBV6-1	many	TGTGCCAGCAGTCAGGGACTCTCAAGGGGCACAGATACGCAGTATTTT	CASSQGLSRGTDTQYF
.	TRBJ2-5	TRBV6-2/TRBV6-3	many	TGTGCCAGCAGTTACTCGTTGCGGACCCAAGAGACCCAGTACTTC	CASSYSLRTQETQYF
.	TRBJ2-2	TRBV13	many	TGTGCCAGCAGCCATCAGGGACGACGGAACACCGGGGAGCTGTTTTTT	CASSHQGRRNTGELFF
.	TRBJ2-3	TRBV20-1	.	TGCAGTGCTGTTTTCAGTGGAGGGGATAGCACAGATACGCAGTATTTT	CSAVFSGGDSTDTQYF
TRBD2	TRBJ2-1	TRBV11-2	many	TGTGCCAGCAGCTTAAGGGGTAGCGGGAGAGTCAATGAGCAGTTCTTC	CASSLRGSGRVNEQFF
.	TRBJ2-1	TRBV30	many	TGTGCCTGGAGTAAGAGAGGCCGGGACTACAATGAGCAGTTCTTC	CAWSKRGRDYNEQFF
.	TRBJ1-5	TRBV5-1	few	TGCGCCAGCAGCTTGTCGGGGTATAGCAACCAGCCCCAGCATTTT	CASSLSGYSNQPQHF
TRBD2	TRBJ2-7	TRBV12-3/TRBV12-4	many	TGTGCCAGCAGGGGGCGCGGGAGGGGCGGCTACGAGCAGTACTTC	CASRGRGRGGYEQYF
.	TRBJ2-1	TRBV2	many	TGTGCCCTAGGGAAGTCAACAGGGAATGAGCAGTTCTTC	CALGKSTGNEQFF
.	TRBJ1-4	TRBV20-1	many	TGCAGTGCTAGAGATCTCGCCCGTGTGGAAAAACTGTTTTTT	CSARDLARVEKLFF
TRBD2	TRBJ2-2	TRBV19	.	TGTGCCAGTAGTCACCTGACTAGCGGGGGCACCGGGGAGCTGTTTTTT	CASSHLTSGGTGELFF
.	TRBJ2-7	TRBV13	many	TGTGCCAGCAGGCAACAACCCGGGCCTCCCTACGAGCAGTACTTC	CASRQQPGPPYEQYF
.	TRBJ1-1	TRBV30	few	TGTGCCTGGAGTACACAATATGGGGGGACACGGCATGGAACTGAAGCTTTCTTT	CAWSTQYGGTRHGTEAFF
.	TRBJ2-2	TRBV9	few	TGTGCCAGCAATTTCAATCCCGGGGAGCTGTTTTTT	CASNFNPGELFF
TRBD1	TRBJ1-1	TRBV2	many	TGTGCCAGCAGGGAGAGGGGGCGCGGCACTGAAGCTTTCTTT	CASRERGRGTEAFF
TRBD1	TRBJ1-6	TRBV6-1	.	TGTGCCAGCAGTAGGGACAGACAAAATTCACCCCTCCACTTT	CASSRDRQNSPLHF
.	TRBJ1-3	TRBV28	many	TGTGCCAGCAGTCGGGACAACCTCTCTGGAAACACCATATATTTT	CASSRDNLSGNTIYF
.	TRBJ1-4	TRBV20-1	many	TGCAGTGCTAGAGGAGGCCCAAATGAAAAACTGTTTTTT	CSARGGPNEKLFF
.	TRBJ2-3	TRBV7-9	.	TGTGCCAGCAGCTTATTTGCGGTGTCCATCACGGATACGCAGTATTTT	CASSLFAVSITDTQYF
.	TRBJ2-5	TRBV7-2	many	TGTGCCAGCAGCCCAACCCTTGTCTGGGCGGCCGAAGAGACCCAGTACTTC	CASSPTLVWAAEETQYF
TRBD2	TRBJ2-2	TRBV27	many	TGTGCCAGCAGTAAACTAGCGGGAGGACACGGGGAGCTGTTTTTT	CASSKLAGGHGELFF
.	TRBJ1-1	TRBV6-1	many	TGTGCCAGCAGGCGCCCTCCCCAAATGGGGGACACTGAAGCTTTCTTT	CASRRPPQMGDTEAFF
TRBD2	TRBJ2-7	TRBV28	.	TGTGCCAGCAGTCACCTTAAGCGGGACTACGAGCAGTACTTC	CASSHLKRDYEQYF
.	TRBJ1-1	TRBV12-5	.	TGTGCTAGTGGCCATAGTACGAACACTGAAGCTTTCTTT	CASGHSTNTEAFF
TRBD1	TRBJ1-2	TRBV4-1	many	TGCGCCAGCAGCGAAGATGGGACAGGGGGCGACGGCTACACCTTC	CASSEDGTGGDGYTF
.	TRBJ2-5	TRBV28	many	TGTGCCAGCAGTGTGGGCCATCCCCAAGAGACCCAGTACTTC	CASSVGHPQETQYF
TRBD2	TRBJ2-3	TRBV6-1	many	TGTGCCAGCAGTCCGCGAACGGGGGGGGCACGAGATACGCAGTATTTT	CASSPRTGGARDTQYF
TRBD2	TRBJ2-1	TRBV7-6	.	TGTGCCAGCAGCTGGGGCCTAGCGGGAGGGGACAATGAGCAGTTCTTC	CASSWGLAGGDNEQFF
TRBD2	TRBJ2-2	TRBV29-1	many	TGCAGCGCAATGGGACTAGCGGGAGGCACCGGGGAGCTGTTTTTT	CSAMGLAGGTGELFF
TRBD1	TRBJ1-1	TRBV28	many	TGTGCCAGCAGTTCCCCTGGACAGGGTGAAGCTTTCTTT	CASSSPGQGEAFF
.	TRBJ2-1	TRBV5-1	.	TGCGCCAGCAGCTTCAAGGCGAACAATGAGCAGCTCTTC	CASSFKANNEQLF
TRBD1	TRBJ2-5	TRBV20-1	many	TGCAGTGCAACAGGGGGCAGGGGGCAAGAGACCCAGTACTTC	CSATGGRGQETQYF
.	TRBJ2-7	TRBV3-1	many	TGTGCCAGCAGCCAAGAAATCGGTAGGGTAGACGAGCAGTACTTC	CASSQEIGRVDEQYF
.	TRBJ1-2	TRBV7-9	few	TGTGCCAGCAGCGAGAGCCGAGGGGTCTATGGCTACACCTTC	CASSESRGVYGYTF
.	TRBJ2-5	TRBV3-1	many	TGTGCCAGCAGCCAAGTCCTAGTGGTTCAAGAGACCCAGTACTTC	CASSQVLVVQETQYF
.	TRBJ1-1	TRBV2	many	TGTGCCAGCAGCGCGGACAGTGAAGCTTTCTTT	CASSADSEAFF
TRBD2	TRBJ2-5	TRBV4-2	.	TGTGCCAGCAGCCGGCAAGCAGCGGGAGAAGAGACCCAGTACTTC	CASSRQAAGEETQYF
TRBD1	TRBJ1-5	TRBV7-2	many	TGTGCCAGCAGCTTTGGGACAGGGTTCGACCAGCCCCAGCATTTT	CASSFGTGFDQPQHF
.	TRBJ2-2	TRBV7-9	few	TGTGCCAGCTCCAATGGGGGGTCGAACACCGGGGAGCTGTTTTTT	CASSNGGSNTGELFF
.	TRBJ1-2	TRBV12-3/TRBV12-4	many	TGTGCCAGCAGTTGGGCGGGGGATGGCTACACCTTC	CASSWAGDGYTF
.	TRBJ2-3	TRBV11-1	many	TGTGCCAGCAGCTCGAGGGCGGGTAGCACAGATACGCAGTATTTT	CASSSRAGSTDTQYF
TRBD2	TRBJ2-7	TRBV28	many	TGTGCCAGCAGGCTTAGCGGGATTCGGTCCTACGAGCAGTACTTC	CASRLSGIRSYEQYF
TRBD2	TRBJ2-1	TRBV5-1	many	TGCGCCAGCAACCTACTAGCGGGGGATTACAATGAGCAGTTCTTC	CASNLLAGDYNEQFF
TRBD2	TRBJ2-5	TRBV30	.	TGTGCCTGGACGTCTAGCGGGGACCAAGAGACCCAGTACTTC	CAWTSSGDQETQYF
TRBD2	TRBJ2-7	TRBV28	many	TGTGCCAGCAGTTTAGGCGGGAGTTCTCCAACCTACGAGCAGTACTTC	CASSLGGSSPTYEQYF